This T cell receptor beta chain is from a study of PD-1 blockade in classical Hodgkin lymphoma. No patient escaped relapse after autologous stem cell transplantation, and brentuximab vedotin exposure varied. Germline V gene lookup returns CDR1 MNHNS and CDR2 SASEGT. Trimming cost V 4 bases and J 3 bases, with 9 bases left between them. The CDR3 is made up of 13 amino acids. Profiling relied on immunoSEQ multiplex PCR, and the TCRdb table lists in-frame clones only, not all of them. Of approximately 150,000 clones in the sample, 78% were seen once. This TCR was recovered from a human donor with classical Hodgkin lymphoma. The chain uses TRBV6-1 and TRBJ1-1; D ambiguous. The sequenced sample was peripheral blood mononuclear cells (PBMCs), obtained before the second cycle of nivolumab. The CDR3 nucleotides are TGTGCCAGCAGTGTTCAGGCGGACACTGAAGCTTTCTTT. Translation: CASSVQADTEAFF.